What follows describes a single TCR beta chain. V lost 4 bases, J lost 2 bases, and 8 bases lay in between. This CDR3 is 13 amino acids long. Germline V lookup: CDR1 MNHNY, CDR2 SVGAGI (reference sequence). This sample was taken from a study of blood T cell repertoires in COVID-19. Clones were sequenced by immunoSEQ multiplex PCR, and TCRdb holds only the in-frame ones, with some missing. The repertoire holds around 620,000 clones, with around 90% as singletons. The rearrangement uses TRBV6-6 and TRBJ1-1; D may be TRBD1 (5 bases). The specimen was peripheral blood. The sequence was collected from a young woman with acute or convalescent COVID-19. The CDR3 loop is CASSLGLNTEAFF. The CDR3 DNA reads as TGTGCCAGCAGTTTGGGACTTAACACTGAAGCTTTCTTT.